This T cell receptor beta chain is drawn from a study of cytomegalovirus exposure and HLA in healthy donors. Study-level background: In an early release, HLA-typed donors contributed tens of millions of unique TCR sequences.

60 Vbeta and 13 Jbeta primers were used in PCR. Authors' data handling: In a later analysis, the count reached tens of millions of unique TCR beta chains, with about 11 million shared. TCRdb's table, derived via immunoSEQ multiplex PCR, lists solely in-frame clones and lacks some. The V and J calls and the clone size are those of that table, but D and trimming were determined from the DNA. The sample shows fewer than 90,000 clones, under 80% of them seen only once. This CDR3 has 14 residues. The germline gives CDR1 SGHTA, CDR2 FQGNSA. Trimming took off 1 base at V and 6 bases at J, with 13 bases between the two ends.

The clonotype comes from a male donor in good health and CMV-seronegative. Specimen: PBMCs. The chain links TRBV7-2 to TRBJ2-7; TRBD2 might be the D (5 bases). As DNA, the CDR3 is TGTGCCAGCAGCTTAGAGGCAGCGGTAGGCGAGCAGTACTTC. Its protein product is CASSLEAAVGEQYF.